Listed here are 26 T cell receptor beta chains from one sample, sequenced in a study of T cells in localized non-small cell lung cancer. TCRdb's copy holds only in-frame clones and misses some; the assay was immunoSEQ multiplex PCR. Of 45,000 or so clones in the sample, about 85% are singletons; the top ten hold around 2.5%. Specimen: PBMCs, collected before any cancer treatment. All receptors come from a man aged 40 to 75 with stage II lung adenocarcinoma.

With regard to this clone: Other DNA variants within this sample encode the same CDR3. The V and J genes are TRBV6-5 and TRBJ1-4; D unresolved. The ends were cut back, 2 bases at V and 8 bases at J, with 12 bases in the middle. Germline CDR1 is MNHEY and CDR2 is SVGAGI. This CDR3 spans 14 amino acids. The chain's CDR3 is CASSYGQEGEKLFF. The CDR3 nucleotides are TGTGCCAGCAGTTACGGGCAGGAAGGGGAAAAACTGTTTTTT.

This chain joins TRBV19 and TRBJ1-5; D may be TRBD1 (5 bases). Trimming took off 3 bases at V and 5 bases at J, with 14 bases between the two ends. Germline V lookup: CDR1 LNHDA, CDR2 SQIVND (reference sequence). This CDR3 spans 15 amino acids. This chain's CDR3 is CASSIVPQGHQPQHF. In nucleotides, the CDR3 is TGTGCCAGTAGTATCGTCCCCCAGGGCCATCAGCCCCAGCATTTT.

This clone was found once. The chain links TRBV5-6 to TRBJ2-2, with a tentative D call TRBD1 (6 bases). Per the germline V gene, CDR1 is SGHDT and CDR2 is YYEEEE. V was cut by 4 bases and J by 8 bases, with 15 bases left in between. CDR3 length: 14 amino acids. CDR3 sequence: CASSTPTGWGELFF. In DNA form, the CDR3 reads TGTGCCAGCAGCACACCAACAGGGTGGGGGGAGCTGTTTTTT.

The V and J genes are TRBV5-1 and TRBJ1-2, with 7 bases that match TRBD1. The ends lost 3 bases at V and 8 bases at J; junction bases unmatched: 7. CDR1 and CDR2 from the germline V gene are SGHRS and YFSETQ. This CDR3 is 13 amino acids long. The CDR3 sequence: CASSSSTGSGYTF. CDR3 sequence (DNA): TGCGCCAGCAGCTCGTCGACAGGGAGCGGCTACACCTTC.

The chain joins TRBV5-1 to TRBJ2-3, with 12 bases matching TRBD2. The germline V gene encodes CDR1 SGHRS and CDR2 YFSETQ. This CDR3 comprises 18 residues. After removal of 7 bases from V and 2 bases from J, the junction contained 14 bases not matched to a gene. The CDR3 is CASSLTGLAGTYTDTQYF. The DNA of the CDR3 is TGCGCCAGCTCCTTAACGGGACTAGCGGGCACCTACACAGATACGCAGTATTTT.

A word on this clone: Different DNA sequences within this sample yield the same CDR3. This chain connects TRBV4-1 to TRBJ1-6, with D possibly matching TRBD1 (5 bases). Germline V gene sequence: CDR1 MGHRA, CDR2 YSYEKL. The length of the CDR3 is 17 residues. The V end lost 1 base, the J end lost 0 bases, and 10 bases lay between the germline ends. CDR3 protein: CASSQGPGSSYNSPLHF. In nucleotides, the CDR3 is TGCGCCAGCAGCCAAGGGCCAGGGAGCTCCTATAATTCACCCCTCCACTTT.

The genes are TRBV6-6 and TRBJ2-7; D is perhaps TRBD2 (6 bases). Germline-derived CDR1 and CDR2 are MNHNY and SVGAGI (reference sequence). Between the trimmed V and J ends, which lost 2 bases and 7 bases, there was a span of 9 bases. This CDR3 comprises 12 residues. The CDR3 DNA reads TGTGCCAGCAGTTACGCGGGGAAGGAGCAGTACGTC. The encoded protein is CASSYAGKEQYV.

The V gene is TRBV29-1, the J gene TRBJ2-2; D ambiguous. The CDR3 runs to 10 residues. V lost 4 bases to trimming and J lost 5 bases, with 2 bases between them. Germline assignment: CDR1 SQVTM and CDR2 ANQGSEA. The CDR3 nucleotides are TGCAGCGTTGCAACCGGGGAGCTGTTTTTT. Amino acids: CSVATGELFF.

The chain uses TRBV7-2 and TRBJ2-5, with D possibly being TRBD1 (5 bases). TRBJ2-7 matches the DNA end more closely, so the J call is doubtful. CDR1 SGHTA and CDR2 FQGNSA come from the germline V gene. The CDR3 has 14 residues. The CDR3 spells CASRLRGGSYEQYF. In DNA form, the CDR3 reads TGTGCCAGCAGGCTAAGGGGTGGCTCCTACGAGCAGTACTTC.

CDR3 nucleotides: TGTGCCAGCAGTGAAGTAGCGGGGGGGAATGAGCAGTTCTTC. Amino acid sequence: CASSEVAGGNEQFF. The rearrangement links TRBV6-1 to TRBJ2-1; TRBD2 matches at 11 bases. J lost 7 bases, V lost 1 base, and 0 bases had no gene match. Germline CDR1 is MNHNS and CDR2 is SASEGT. This CDR3 region has 14 residues.

The chain is built from TRBV6-5 and TRBJ2-1; D tentatively reads TRBD1 or TRBD2 (6 bases each). V was clipped by 6 bases and J by 5 bases, with 17 bases between them. The CDR3 contains 15 residues. Germline values: CDR1 MNHEY, CDR2 SVGAGI. CDR3 protein: CASSPTPRGDNEQFF. The CDR3 DNA follows: TGTGCCAGCAGCCCCACGCCGAGGGGGGACAATGAGCAGTTCTTC.

This clone was counted a few times. Its ends do not fully match the called genes, so a read error is possible. The CDR3 protein is CASRDLAGGQGTQYF. The CDR3, as DNA: TGTGCCAGCAGGGACCTAGCGGGGGGGCAAGGGACCCAGTACTTC. The V gene is TRBV6-1, the J gene TRBJ2-5, with TRBD2 matching over 12 bases. The CDR3 has 15 residues. The germline gives CDR1 MNHNS, CDR2 SASEGT.

The DNA for the CDR3 is TGTGCCAGCAGCAAACGACAGGGTGGGTCCCCGGCAGAGACCCAGTACTTC. This sequence encodes CASSKRQGGSPAETQYF. V gene TRBV11-3 combines with J gene TRBJ2-5, with TRBD1 matching 7 bases. The trim removed 5 bases at V and 4 bases at J, leaving 16 bases unmatched. This CDR3 spans 17 amino acids. Germline lookup yields CDR1 SGHNT and CDR2 YENEEA.

V usage is TRBV6-6 and J usage is TRBJ2-2; D is undetermined. CDR1 and CDR2 from the germline V gene are MNHNY and SVGAGI (reference sequence). The CDR3 is made up of 12 amino acids. Trimming left V 4 bases short and J 9 bases short, with 9 bases between. This chain's CDR3 is CASSSSGRELFF. CDR3 DNA: TGTGCCAGCAGTTCTTCTGGGCGGGAGCTGTTTTTT.

The rearrangement links TRBV15 to TRBJ2-5; 11 nucleotides agree with TRBD2. This CDR3 has 16 amino acids. V trimming: 0 bases; J trimming: 4 bases; junction bases outside the gene matches: 4. The V gene's germline CDR1 is LNHNV and CDR2 YYDKDF (reference sequence). This CDR3 reads CATSRDFTSGGETQYF. In nucleotides, the CDR3 is TGTGCCACCAGCAGAGATTTTACTAGCGGGGGAGAGACCCAGTACTTC. The full variable domain, completed using reference TRBV15 and TRBJ2-5, is DAMVIQNPRYQVTQFGKPVTLSCSQTLNHNVMYWYQQKSSQAPKLLFHYYDKDFNNEADTPDNFQSRRPNTSFCFLDIRSPGLGDTAMYLCATSRDFTSGGETQYFGPGTRLLVL.

The genes are TRBV6-5 and TRBJ2-7, with 10 positions matching TRBD1. The V gene's germline CDR1 is MNHEY and CDR2 SVGAGI. Germline trimming cut 6 bases from V and 5 bases from J; bases unmatched to any gene: 7. The CDR3 runs 14 residues. The CDR3 nucleotides read TGTGCCAGCAGGGCCTTTGGACAGGGGGACGAGCAGTACGTC. This codes for CASRAFGQGDEQYV.

A few counts support this clone. The chain carries TRBV5-3 and TRBJ1-5, with TRBD1 matching over 7 bases. TRBV5-3 is identified as an open reading frame with a role that is uncertain. The trim removed 0 bases at V and 1 base at J, leaving 10 bases unmatched. This CDR3 spans 18 amino acids. The CDR3 sequence: CARSLVTGALSSNQPQHF. The CDR3 DNA is TGTGCCAGAAGCTTGGTCACAGGGGCTCTCTCGAGCAATCAGCCCCAGCATTTT.

This clone was seen a single time. The chain combines TRBV15 with TRBJ1-5; TRBD1 matches 7 bases. The germline gives CDR1 LNHNV, CDR2 YYDKDF (reference sequence). The CDR3 is 18 amino acids. Trimming took 1 base from V and 5 from J; bases not matched to a gene: 14. Written as DNA, the CDR3 is TGTGCCACCAGCAGAGTCGGGAAGGGGGACAGCGTACATCAGCCCCAGCATTTT. This translates into CATSRVGKGDSVHQPQHF.

This chain joins TRBV30 and TRBJ1-1; D unclear. Looked up from germline, CDR1 is GTSNPN and CDR2 is SVGIG (reference sequence). V was cut by 0 bases and J by 3 bases, with 14 bases left in between. CDR3 size: 15 residues. The CDR3 spells CAWSVTGTDYTEAFF. As DNA, the CDR3 is TGTGCCTGGAGTGTTACGGGTACTGACTACACTGAAGCTTTCTTT.

The chain couples TRBV6-6 to TRBJ1-5; D uncertain. Looked up from germline, CDR1 is MNHNY and CDR2 is SVGAGI (reference sequence). V was pared by 7 bases and J by 3 bases, with 16 bases between. The CDR3 length is 15 residues. The CDR3 region has the DNA TGTGCCAGCATTAAAGAGGGCCTTCCCAATCAGCCCCAGCATTTT. Protein sequence: CASIKEGLPNQPQHF.

In regard to this clone: The final CDR3 position lacks the conserved phenylalanine or tryptophan, pointing to a likely read error. V usage is TRBV6-5 and J usage is TRBJ1-1; D unresolved. This CDR3 is built from 13 residues. Trimming took off 1 base at V and 5 bases at J, with 8 bases between the two ends. The germline CDR1 and CDR2 sequences are MNHEY and SVGAGI. CDR3 sequence reads: CASSYYEQTEAFL. The CDR3 DNA sequence: TGTGCCAGCAGTTACTATGAGCAGACTGAAGCTTTCCTT.

V and J are TRBV30 and TRBJ1-2; D gene unclear. In germline, CDR1 is GTSNPN, CDR2 SVGIG (reference sequence). Trimming removed 1 base from V and 3 bases from J, with 6 bases in between. The CDR3 contains 12 residues. CDR3 coding DNA: TGTGCCTGGAGTGCGTACGACTATGGCTACACCTTC. Encoded protein: CAWSAYDYGYTF.

The chain joins TRBV6-1 to TRBJ2-1; D is undetermined. The germline gives CDR1 MNHNS, CDR2 SASEGT. CDR3 length: 13 amino acids. Between the trimmed V and J ends, which lost 6 bases and 5 bases, there was a span of 11 bases. CDR3 loop: CASSLPLNNEQFF. The CDR3 DNA is TGTGCCAGCAGCCTCCCTCTCAACAATGAGCAGTTCTTC.

V gene TRBV19 combines with J gene TRBJ2-6, with 10 bases fitting TRBD1. With V trimmed by 10 bases and J by 1 base, 10 bases remained unmatched. Per germline, CDR1 LNHDA and CDR2 SQIVND (reference sequence). CDR3 size: 17 residues. CDR3 residues: CATTRDRGRSGANVLTF. The CDR3 DNA is TGTGCCACCACGAGGGACAGGGGAAGATCTGGGGCCAACGTCCTGACTTTC.

The DNA of the CDR3 is TGTGCCATCAGTCGGACCGCCAAAGGCACAGATACGCAGTATTTT. This codes for CAISRTAKGTDTQYF. This chain connects TRBV10-3 to TRBJ2-3, with D unresolved. CDR1 ENHRY and CDR2 SYGVKD come from the germline V gene. The CDR3 totals 15 residues. V was cut by 5 bases and J by 1 base, with 13 bases left in between.

The V call is TRBV28, the J call TRBJ1-5, with 7 bases matching TRBD1. Germline lookup yields CDR1 MDHEN and CDR2 SYDVKM. V shed 3 bases, J shed 5 bases, and the junction held 7 bases outside the gene matches. The CDR3 extends over 15 amino acids. CDR3 in DNA: TGTGCCAGCAGTTTCCCGGGACAGACAGATCAGCCCCAGCATTTT. Translated, it gives CASSFPGQTDQPQHF.